This T cell receptor (beta chain) was sequenced in a study of glioma-infiltrating T cells. Using RNA template, CDR3s of TCR alpha and beta were amplified with iRepertoire arm-PCR. Tissue mRNA or PBMC total RNA, roughly 95-400 ng, went into one-step reverse transcription and amplification. TCRdb independently ran MiXCR on the multiplex PCR reads; one entry per CDR3 protein. The sample shows about 4,000 distinct CDR3 sequences, 25% to 40% of them seen only once. This clonotype was seen repeatedly, ten times or more. V lost 3 bases, J lost 3 bases, and 12 bases lay in between. The germline CDR1 and CDR2 sequences are LNHDA and SQIVND (reference sequence). The CDR3 has 14 residues.

The V gene is TRBV19, the J gene TRBJ2-7; TRBD2 might be the D (6 bases). This clonotype was sampled from a human donor with low-grade glioma or glioblastoma, undergoing nonglioma brain surgery, or in good health (not recorded which). Sequenced input: glioma tissue, nonneoplastic brain tissue, or PBMCs (not recorded which). The CDR3 bases are TGTGCCAGTAGTATTGGGACTCCAAGCTACGAGCAGTACTTC. Translated: CASSIGTPSYEQYF.